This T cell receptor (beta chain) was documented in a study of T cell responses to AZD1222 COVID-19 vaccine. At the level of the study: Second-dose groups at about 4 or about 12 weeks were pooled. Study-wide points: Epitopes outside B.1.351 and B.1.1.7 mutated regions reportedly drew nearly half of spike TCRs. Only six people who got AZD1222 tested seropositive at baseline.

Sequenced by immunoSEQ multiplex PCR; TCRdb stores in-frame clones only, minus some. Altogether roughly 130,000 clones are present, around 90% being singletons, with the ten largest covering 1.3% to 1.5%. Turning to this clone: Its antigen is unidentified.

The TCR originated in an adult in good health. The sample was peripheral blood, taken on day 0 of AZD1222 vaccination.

The CDR3 reads CASSWGGTGAMNEKLFF. The CDR3 DNA follows: TGTGCCAGCAGCTGGGGGGGTACAGGGGCGATGAATGAAAAACTGTTTTTT. This rearrangement joins TRBV11-2 to TRBJ1-4; TRBD1 matches at 7 bases. V lost 4 bases and J lost 5; bases outside the gene matches: 13. This CDR3 contains 17 residues. Per the germline V gene, CDR1 is SGHAT and CDR2 is FQNNGV.